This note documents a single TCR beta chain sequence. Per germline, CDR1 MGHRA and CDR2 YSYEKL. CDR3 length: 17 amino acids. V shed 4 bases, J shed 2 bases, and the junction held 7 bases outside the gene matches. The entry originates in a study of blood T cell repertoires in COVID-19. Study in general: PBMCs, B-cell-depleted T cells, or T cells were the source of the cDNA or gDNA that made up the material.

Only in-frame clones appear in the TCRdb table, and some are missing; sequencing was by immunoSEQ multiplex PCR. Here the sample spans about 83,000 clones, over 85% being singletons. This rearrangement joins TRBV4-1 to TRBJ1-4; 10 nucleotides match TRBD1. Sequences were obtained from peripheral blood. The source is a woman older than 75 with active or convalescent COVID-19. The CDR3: CASSPSGTGVTNEKLFF. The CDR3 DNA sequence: TGCGCCAGCAGCCCGTCCGGGACAGGGGTGACTAATGAAAAACTGTTTTTT.